This T cell receptor (beta chain) was captured in a study of blood T cell repertoires in COVID-19. Background on the study: Samples taken during acute and convalescent COVID-19 were collected in the United States, Italy and Spain. Sample material is recorded as cDNA or gDNA derived from T cells, B-cell-depleted T cells, or PBMCs.

As processed by the authors: For nucleated cells, counts were estimated from reference gene primer amplification. Sequencing was performed with immunoSEQ multiplex PCR; in TCRdb, only in-frame clones are kept and a portion is missing. V, J and clone size are taken as reported in that table, and D and trimming were inferred from the DNA itself. The sample lists around 140,000 clones; around 83% were seen once. This clone came up once. The source of this sequence is a man in his sixties with active or convalescent COVID-19. The sequenced sample was peripheral blood.

The CDR3 DNA sequence: TGTGCCAGCAGTGAAATAGGACAGTTTTCGGAAAAACTGTTTTTT. Its protein is CASSEIGQFSEKLFF. The chain couples TRBV2 to TRBJ1-4; tentatively, D is TRBD1 (6 bases). V was trimmed by 2 bases and J by 8 bases, leaving 15 bases between them. CDR1 and CDR2 (germline): SNHLY, FYNNEI. CDR3 size: 15 residues.